This T cell receptor (beta chain) was recorded in a study of response to subunit inactivated influenza vaccine. TCRdb re-called the RT-PCR reads with MiXCR, one entry per CDR3 protein. The table lists 450,000 to 600,000 distinct CDR3 sequences, about 7.2% of them singletons, with about 12% in the top ten. Trimming removed 7 bases from V and 0 bases from J; junction bases left unmatched: 3. CDR1 is MNHNS, CDR2 SASEGT, per germline. The CDR3 spans 14 residues. This chain uses TRBV6-1 with TRBJ2-1, with 7 bases aligning to TRBD1. The clonotype comes from a man aged 50 to 69 who received an inactivated influenza vaccine. The sequencing used PBMCs from blood, collected less than 30 months after vaccination. The CDR3 spells CASTKGASYNEQFF. The CDR3 nucleotides are TGTGCCAGCACAAAGGGGGCCTCCTACAATGAGCAGTTCTTC.